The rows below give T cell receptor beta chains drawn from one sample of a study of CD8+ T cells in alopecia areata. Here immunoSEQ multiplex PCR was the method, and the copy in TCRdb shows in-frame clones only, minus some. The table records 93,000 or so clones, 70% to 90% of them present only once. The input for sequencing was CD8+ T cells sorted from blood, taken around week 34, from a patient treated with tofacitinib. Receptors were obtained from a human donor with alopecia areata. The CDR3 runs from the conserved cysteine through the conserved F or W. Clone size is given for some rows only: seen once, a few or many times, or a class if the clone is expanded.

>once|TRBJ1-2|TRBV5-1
CASSLVAGGADGYTF
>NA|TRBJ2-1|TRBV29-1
CSVEPEGYNEQFF
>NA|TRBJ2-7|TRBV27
CASASGLAYEQYF
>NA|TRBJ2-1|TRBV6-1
CASSEYDRTEQFF
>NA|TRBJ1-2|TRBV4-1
CASSPGIVTGGQGYTF
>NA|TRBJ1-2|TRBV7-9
CASSLVSGQGPYGYTF
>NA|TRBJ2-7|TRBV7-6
CASSPGREGEQYF
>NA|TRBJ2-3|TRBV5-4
CASSLLAQGDADTQYF
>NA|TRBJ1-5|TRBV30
CAWSFNGTAYSNQPQHF
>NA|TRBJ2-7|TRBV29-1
CSVEIGQGPREGQYF
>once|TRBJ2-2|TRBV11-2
CASSFWGSGELFF
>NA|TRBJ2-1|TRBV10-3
CASILPGQVYNEQFF
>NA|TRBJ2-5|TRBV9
CASSVAGGTGDRRETQYF